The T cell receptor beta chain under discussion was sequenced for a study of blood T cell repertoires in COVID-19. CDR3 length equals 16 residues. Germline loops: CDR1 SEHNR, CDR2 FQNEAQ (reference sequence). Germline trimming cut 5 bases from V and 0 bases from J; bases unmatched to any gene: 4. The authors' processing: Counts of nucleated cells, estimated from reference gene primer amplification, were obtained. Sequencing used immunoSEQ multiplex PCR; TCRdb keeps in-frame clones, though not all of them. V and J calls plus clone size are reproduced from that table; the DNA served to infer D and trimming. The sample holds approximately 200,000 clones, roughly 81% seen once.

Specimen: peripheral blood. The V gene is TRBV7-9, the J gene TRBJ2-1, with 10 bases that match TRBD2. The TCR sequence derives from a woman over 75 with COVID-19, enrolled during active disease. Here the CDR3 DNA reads TGTGCCAGCAGCCCCTCTAGCGGGGGCTCCTACAATGAGCAGTTCTTC. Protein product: CASSPSSGGSYNEQFF.